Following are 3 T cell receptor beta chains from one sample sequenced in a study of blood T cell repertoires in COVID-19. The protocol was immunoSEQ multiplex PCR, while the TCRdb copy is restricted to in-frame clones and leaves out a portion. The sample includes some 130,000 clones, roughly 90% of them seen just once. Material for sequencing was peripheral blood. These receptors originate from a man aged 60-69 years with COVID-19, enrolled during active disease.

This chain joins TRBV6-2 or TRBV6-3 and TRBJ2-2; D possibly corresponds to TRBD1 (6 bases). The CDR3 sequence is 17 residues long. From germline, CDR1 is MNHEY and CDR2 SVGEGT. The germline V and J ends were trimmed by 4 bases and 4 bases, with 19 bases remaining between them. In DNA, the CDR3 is TGTGCCAGCAGTTTACGTGACAGATTCAGGGGCACCGGGGAGCTGTTTTTT. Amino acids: CASSLRDRFRGTGELFF.

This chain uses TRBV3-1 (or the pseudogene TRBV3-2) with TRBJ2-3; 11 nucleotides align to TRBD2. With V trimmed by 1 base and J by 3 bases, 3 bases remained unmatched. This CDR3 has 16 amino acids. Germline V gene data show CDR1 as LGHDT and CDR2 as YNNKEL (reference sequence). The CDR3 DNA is TGTGCCAGCAGCCAAGCTACTAGCGGGAGAACAGATACGCAGTATTTT. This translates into CASSQATSGRTDTQYF.

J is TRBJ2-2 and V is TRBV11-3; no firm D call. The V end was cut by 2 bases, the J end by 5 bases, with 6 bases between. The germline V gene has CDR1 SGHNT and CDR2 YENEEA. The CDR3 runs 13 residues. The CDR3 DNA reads TGTGCCAGCAGCTTATTCCTTACCGGGGAGCTGTTTTTT. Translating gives CASSLFLTGELFF.